A single sample is the source of the 10 T cell receptor beta chains below, sequenced in a study of blood T cell repertoires in COVID-19. The method was immunoSEQ multiplex PCR; TCRdb's version includes in-frame clones alone and lacks a portion of them. The sample has about 220,000 clones; 86% are singletons. Material for sequencing was PBMCs or T cells enriched from blood (not recorded which). These receptors were obtained from a woman in her 40s with acute COVID-19.

CDR3 protein: CASMAGHRDYGYTF. Written as DNA, the CDR3 is TGTGCCAGCATGGCAGGACACCGAGACTATGGCTACACCTTC. This chain joins TRBV6-5 and TRBJ1-2; a possible D gene is TRBD1 (5 bases). CDR3 length: 14 residues. Per the germline V gene, CDR1 is MNHEY and CDR2 is SVGAGI. The V and J ends lost 7 bases and 3 bases respectively, with 15 bases between them.

For the CDR3, the DNA is TGTGCCAGCAGCGTAGACGATGGGGGGTACCACTATGGCTACACCTTC. Residues: CASSVDDGGYHYGYTF. The chain carries TRBV9 and TRBJ1-2; a possible D gene is TRBD1 (5 bases). The CDR3 is 16 residues long. V was clipped by 0 bases and J by 3 bases, with 15 bases between them. The germline V gene has CDR1 SGDLS and CDR2 YYNGEE.

The chain couples TRBV6-4 to TRBJ2-1, with a possible D match to TRBD2 (7 bases). Trimming stripped 3 bases from V and 7 bases from J, with 10 bases between. The length of the CDR3 is 13 residues. Germline-derived CDR1 and CDR2 are MRHNA and SNTAGT. In nucleotides, the CDR3 is TGTGCCAGCAGTGAACAGGGAGGGAATGAGCAGTTCTTC. It yields the protein CASSEQGGNEQFF.

The chain combines TRBV5-1 with TRBJ2-3; 7 bases align to TRBD2. The CDR3 totals 16 residues. Germline values: CDR1 SGHRS, CDR2 YFSETQ. Losses at the gene ends were 0 bases for V and 6 bases for J; bases not matched to a gene: 10. The CDR3 sequence: CASSLASGASSDTQYF. CDR3 nucleotides: TGCGCCAGCAGCTTGGCCAGCGGGGCATCTTCGGATACGCAGTATTTT.

For this clone: Different DNA sequences within this sample yield the same CDR3. This chain joins TRBV5-1 and TRBJ1-2; D is ambiguous. V gave up 1 base and J gave up 2 bases, with 6 bases separating them. The CDR3 runs to 13 residues. The germline gives CDR1 SGHRS, CDR2 YFSETQ. The CDR3 DNA sequence: TGCGCCAGCAGCTTGTCGGGGAACTATGGCTACACCTTC. Amino acids: CASSLSGNYGYTF.

The rearrangement uses TRBV9 and TRBJ2-5; 9 nucleotides line up with TRBD2. The trim removed 0 bases at V and 5 bases at J, leaving 8 bases unmatched. The germline CDR1 and CDR2 sequences are SGDLS and YYNGEE. The CDR3 totals 16 residues. The CDR3 bases are TGTGCCAGCAGCGTAGCTAGCGGGGCCCTGTGGGAGACCCAGTACTTC. Protein: CASSVASGALWETQYF.

V gene TRBV10-2 combines with J gene TRBJ2-1; 12 bases are shared with TRBD2. The V gene end was trimmed by 5 bases and the J gene end by 6 bases; junction bases not matched to a gene: 8. The germline CDR1 and CDR2 sequences are WSHSY and SAAADI. This CDR3 has 16 residues. CDR3 in amino acids: CASSSTLAGGVNEQFF. In DNA form, the CDR3 reads TGCGCCAGCAGTTCGACGCTAGCGGGGGGGGTCAATGAGCAGTTCTTC.

This clone was detected once. The genes are TRBV5-5 and TRBJ1-1; 8 bases are shared with TRBD1. V dropped 6 bases and J dropped 5; count of bases not matched to a gene: 9. This CDR3 comprises 14 residues. Germline V gene data show CDR1 as SGHKS and CDR2 as YYEKEE (reference sequence). CDR3 DNA: TGTGCCAGCACCTACAGTGACAGGGGAACTGAAGCTTTCTTT. The encoded protein is CASTYSDRGTEAFF.

CDR3 in amino acids: CASSFSPGTSGGPGVTQYF. The CDR3 DNA sequence: TGTGCCAGCAGCTTTTCTCCAGGGACTAGCGGGGGCCCTGGGGTGACCCAGTACTTC. The rearrangement links TRBV5-4 to TRBJ2-5, with 14 nucleotides matching TRBD2. The germline V gene has CDR1 SGHNT and CDR2 YYREEE (reference sequence). CDR3 length: 19 residues. Losses at the gene ends were 2 bases for V and 7 bases for J; bases not matched to a gene: 16.

The V and J genes are TRBV11-2 and TRBJ2-1, with TRBD2 matching over 10 bases. The junction had 17 bases not matched to a gene; V was cut back by 4 bases and J by 5 bases. The CDR3 spans 19 residues. Germline lookup yields CDR1 SGHAT and CDR2 FQNNGV. For the CDR3, the DNA is TGTGCCAGCAGCTGGCCCCAGGGGATGGGGACTAGCGCAAACAATGAGCAGTTCTTC. Amino acid sequence: CASSWPQGMGTSANNEQFF.